A selection of T cell receptor beta chains follows, all from one sample in a study of shared clonotypes between healthy human individuals. Libraries were prepared by immunoSEQ multiplex PCR; TCRdb keeps only in-frame clonotypes and omits some of them. The sample carries some 2.1 million clones, roughly 95% recorded once. Material for sequencing was naive CD8+ T cells sorted from blood. The receptors come from a man aged 18 to 35 in good health. Each CDR3 is given with its conserved first and last residue. The D gene is left open where the match is weak. Some rows mark clone size as missing; the rest say once, few, many or name a class of expanded clone.

CDR3aa	CDR3nt	v_gene	j_gene	d_gene	len	abundance
CASSLVSWGERNTEAFF	TGTGCCAGCAGCTTAGTCAGTTGGGGGGAGCGGAACACTGAAGCTTTCTTT	TRBV7-2	TRBJ1-1	-	17	-
CASSSTGGAQFNEQFF	TGTGCCAGCAGCAGTACCGGGGGGGCCCAGTTCAATGAGCAGTTCTTC	TRBV11-3	TRBJ2-1	TRBD2	16	-
CAWTNPPGQGAEKLFF	TGTGCCTGGACCAACCCACCGGGACAGGGGGCTGAAAAACTGTTTTTT	TRBV30	TRBJ1-4	TRBD1	16	-
CASSPRQGENTDTQYF	TGTGCCAGCAGCCCGCGACAGGGGGAGAACACAGATACGCAGTATTTT	TRBV7-9	TRBJ2-3	TRBD1	16	-
CARSHPRTSGLYEQYF	TGTGCCAGAAGCCATCCTCGGACTAGCGGGCTCTACGAGCAGTACTTC	TRBV5-3	TRBJ2-7	TRBD2	16	once
CASRDYNEQFF	TGTGCCAGCAGGGACTACAATGAGCAGTTCTTC	TRBV28	TRBJ2-1	-	11	-
CASSLGGWRYF	TGTGCCAGCAGTCTAGGGGGTTGGCGGTACTTC	TRBV7-9	TRBJ2-7	-	11	-
CASSPDLAYEQYF	TGTGCCAGTAGTCCGGACCTTGCCTACGAGCAGTACTTC	TRBV19	TRBJ2-7	-	13	-
CASSQALDHPATQYF	TGTGCCAGCAGCCAAGCACTAGATCACCCTGCGACGCAGTATTTT	TRBV4-2	TRBJ2-3	-	15	-
CASTLGGITEAFF	TGTGCCAGCACCCTGGGGGGGATAACTGAAGCTTTCTTT	TRBV28	TRBJ1-1	-	13	-
CASSFGLAGGPGLEQYF	TGTGCCAGCAGCTTCGGACTAGCGGGAGGGCCCGGTCTCGAGCAGTACTTC	TRBV7-8	TRBJ2-7	TRBD2	17	once
CASSHRATEAFF	TGTGCCAGCAGCCACAGGGCTACTGAAGCTTTCTTT	TRBV11-2	TRBJ1-1	-	12	-
CASSQVIGTGGYEQYF	TGTGCCAGCAGCCAAGTAATCGGGACAGGGGGTTACGAGCAGTACTTC	TRBV4-2	TRBJ2-7	TRBD1	16	many
CASRFRTSADTQYF	TGTGCAAGTCGCTTTCGGACTAGCGCAGATACGCAGTATTTT	TRBV12-2	TRBJ2-3	-	14	-
CASSQFGSALTDTQYF	TGCGCCAGCAGCCAATTCGGGAGCGCACTGACTGATACGCAGTATTTT	TRBV4-3	TRBJ2-3	-	16	-
CASSLVGSEAFF	TGTGCCAGCAGCTTAGTTGGTTCTGAAGCTTTCTTT	TRBV13	TRBJ1-1	-	12	-
CASSQGALAGSYEQYF	TGCGCCAGCAGCCAAGGGGCCCTAGCGGGATCCTACGAGCAGTACTTC	TRBV4-3	TRBJ2-7	TRBD2	16	once
CASSVTGVEEKLFF	TGTGCCAGCAGCGTAACAGGGGTTGAGGAAAAACTGTTTTTT	TRBV7-8	TRBJ1-4	TRBD1	14	-
CASSSQGGLQEKLFF	TGTGCCAGCAGCTCCCAGGGGGGGTTGCAAGAAAAACTGTTTTTT	TRBV9	TRBJ1-4	TRBD1	15	-
CASRMNYGYTF	TGTGCCAGCAGGATGAACTATGGCTACACCTTC	TRBV6-5	TRBJ1-2	-	11	-
CASSQVRDSSYEQYF	TGCGCCAGCAGCCAAGTAAGGGACAGTTCCTACGAGCAGTACTTC	TRBV4-1	TRBJ2-7	TRBD1	15	-
CASSQGAGWGDTEAFF	TGCGCCAGCAGCCAAGGGGCAGGGTGGGGAGACACTGAAGCTTTCTTT	TRBV4-3	TRBJ1-1	-	16	-
CASSFSGAEVTEAFF	TGCGCCAGCAGCTTTTCGGGGGCGGAAGTCACTGAAGCTTTCTTT	TRBV5-1	TRBJ1-1	-	15	-
CAISDSDSENIQYF	TGTGCCATCAGTGACTCGGACAGCGAAAACATTCAGTACTTC	TRBV10-3	TRBJ2-4	-	14	-
CASSYGQGGDYEQYF	TGTGCCAGCAGTTACGGCCAGGGTGGGGATTACGAGCAGTACTTC	TRBV6-5	TRBJ2-7	-	15	-
CASSVWRGGTDTQYF	TGTGCCAGCAGCGTATGGCGGGGAGGCACAGATACGCAGTATTTT	TRBV9	TRBJ2-3	-	15	-
CASSLLGRYTEAFF	TGTGCCAGCAGTTTACTGGGGAGGTACACTGAAGCTTTCTTT	TRBV28	TRBJ1-1	-	14	once
CASSQESGGVDEQYF	TGCGCCAGCAGCCAGGAGAGCGGGGGGGTGGACGAGCAGTACTTC	TRBV4-1	TRBJ2-7	TRBD2	15	once
CASSVGTGGVYEQYF	TGTGCCAGTAGTGTCGGGACAGGGGGCGTTTACGAGCAGTACTTC	TRBV19	TRBJ2-7	TRBD1	15	-
CASSLGTPGAQPQHF	TGTGCCAGCAGCTTAGGTACCCCAGGAGCTCAGCCCCAGCATTTT	TRBV13	TRBJ1-5	-	15	-
CASSPIPSEKDTQYF	TGTGCCAGCAGCCCTATACCATCCGAGAAAGATACGCAGTATTTT	TRBV14	TRBJ2-3	-	15	once
CASSPHWPSPDGYTF	TGTGCCAGTAGTCCCCATTGGCCGTCCCCCGATGGCTACACCTTC	TRBV19	TRBJ1-2	-	15	-
CASSLSSGGEQFF	TGCGCCAGCAGCTTGAGTAGTGGGGGCGAGCAGTTCTTC	TRBV5-1	TRBJ2-1	-	13	-
CASSPGESPYEQYF	TGTGCCAGCAGCCCCGGGGAGTCCCCATACGAGCAGTACTTC	TRBV11-2	TRBJ2-7	-	14	-
CASSLDHGGATDTQYF	TGTGCCAGCAGCTTAGATCACGGGGGGGCAACCGATACGCAGTATTTT	TRBV13	TRBJ2-3	TRBD2	16	-
CALSRLITDTQYF	TGTGCCTTGTCCCGCTTAATTACAGATACGCAGTATTTT	TRBV30	TRBJ2-3	-	13	-
CASISRVSNPNTEAFF	TGTGCCAGCATCTCCCGGGTCTCCAATCCTAACACTGAAGCTTTCTTT	TRBV21-1	TRBJ1-1	-	16	once
CASSSPSGTSGRVTYEQYF	TGTGCCAGCAGCTCTCCCTCCGGGACTAGCGGGAGGGTTACCTACGAGCAGTACTTC	TRBV7-2	TRBJ2-7	TRBD2	19	-
CASSQDLLAESTDTQYF	TGCGCCAGCAGCCAAGATCTTCTAGCCGAAAGCACAGATACGCAGTATTTT	TRBV4-1	TRBJ2-3	-	17	-
CASSLSQTQYF	TGCGCCAGCAGCCTCTCTCAGACCCAGTACTTC	TRBV10-2	TRBJ2-5	-	11	-
CASSFKGRSYEQYF	TGTGCCAGCAGTTTTAAGGGACGCTCCTACGAGCAGTACTTC	TRBV27	TRBJ2-7	-	14	-